This is a list of T cell receptor beta chains from one sample in a study of blood T cell repertoires in COVID-19. The protocol was immunoSEQ multiplex PCR, while the TCRdb copy is restricted to in-frame clones and leaves out a portion. The sample has approximately 310,000 clones; about 89% are singletons. Sequencing was carried out using peripheral blood. The receptors were gathered from a woman between 50 and 59 years old who had recovered from COVID-19. The CDR3 runs from the conserved cysteine through the conserved F or W. The D gene is left open where the match is weak. Clone size is stated in some rows and not others, as once, few, many or a class when expanded.

size	length	V	J	D	DNA	CDR3
NA	13	TRBV29-1	TRBJ1-4	NA	TGCAGCGTTGCAGACGGGAAATTTGAAAAACTGTTTTTT	CSVADGKFEKLFF
NA	15	TRBV6-5	TRBJ2-7	NA	TGTGCCAGCAGTTACACAGGTGGCCGGTCCTACGAGCAGTACTTC	CASSYTGGRSYEQYF
NA	14	TRBV6-2/TRBV6-3	TRBJ2-5	TRBD1	TGTGCCAGCAGCTTCGGACAGGGGACGGAGACCCAGTACTTC	CASSFGQGTETQYF
NA	14	TRBV28	TRBJ1-3	NA	TGTGCCAGCAGGCCAGGGGCAGGGAGAAACACCATATATTTT	CASRPGAGRNTIYF
NA	14	TRBV11-2	TRBJ2-5	NA	TGTGCCAGCAGCTTAAGGGCTAGCCCCGAGACCCAGTACTTC	CASSLRASPETQYF
NA	15	TRBV2	TRBJ1-6	TRBD1	TGTGCCAGCAGGGAGGGACAGGGATATAATTCACCCCTCCACTTT	CASREGQGYNSPLHF
NA	12	TRBV11-2	TRBJ2-5	NA	TGTGCCAGCAGCTTAGATCTAGGGACCCAGTACTTC	CASSLDLGTQYF
NA	14	TRBV19	TRBJ2-2	NA	TGTGCCAGTGATGGGCTTGAAAACACCGGGGAGCTGTTTTTT	CASDGLENTGELFF
NA	14	TRBV28	TRBJ1-5	NA	TGTGCCAGCAGTGGGGCAGGGGCTTATCAGCCCCAGCATTTT	CASSGAGAYQPQHF
NA	15	TRBV11-2	TRBJ2-1	NA	TGTGCCAGCAGCTTAGTAGTCCGCTCCTACAATGAGCAGTTCTTC	CASSLVVRSYNEQFF
NA	12	TRBV12-3/TRBV12-4	TRBJ1-3	NA	TGTGCCCAGCGCCTCTCTGGAAACACCATATATTTT	CAQRLSGNTIYF
few	15	TRBV9	TRBJ2-7	TRBD2	TGTGCCAGCAGCGCCTGGGACGGGGGGGCCTACGAGCAGTACTTC	CASSAWDGGAYEQYF
NA	13	TRBV11-2	TRBJ2-7	TRBD1	TGTGCCAGCAGCGCTACAGGGGCCTACGAGCAGTACTTC	CASSATGAYEQYF
NA	13	TRBV11-3	TRBJ2-1	NA	TGTGCCAGCAGCTTAATGAGATCCAATGAGCAGTTCTTC	CASSLMRSNEQFF
once	16	TRBV7-2	TRBJ2-2	TRBD2	TGTGCCAGCAGCTCGACTAGCGGGGGATCCACCGGGGAGCTGTTTTTT	CASSSTSGGSTGELFF
NA	16	TRBV28	TRBJ1-5	TRBD1	TGTGCCGGGGGGACAGGGATAGGGTTTAGCAATCAGCCCCAGCATTTT	CAGGTGIGFSNQPQHF
once	17	TRBV30	TRBJ2-7	TRBD2	TGTGCCTGGAATCAGATAGGCGGGAGAGACGGTTCCTACGAGCAGTACTTC	CAWNQIGGRDGSYEQYF
few	16	TRBV19	TRBJ2-3	NA	TGTGCCAGTAGTATGGGCCAGCCAAGGAGGACAGATACGCAGTATTTT	CASSMGQPRRTDTQYF
NA	12	TRBV3-1/TRBV3-2	TRBJ2-1	NA	TGTGCCAGCAGCCTAATCTTCGGGACAAAGTTCTTC	CASSLIFGTKFF
NA	13	TRBV10-3	TRBJ2-7	NA	TGTGCCATCAGTGAGTCCCAGACCTACGAGCAGTACTTC	CAISESQTYEQYF
NA	14	TRBV5-4	TRBJ2-2	NA	TGTGCCAGCAGCTTGGACAGAAACACCGGGGAGCTGTTTTTT	CASSLDRNTGELFF
NA	14	TRBV5-4	TRBJ2-5	NA	TGTGCCAGCAGCTTTGGTCTAGCTGGGGAGACCCAGTACTTC	CASSFGLAGETQYF
NA	16	TRBV7-9	TRBJ2-2	TRBD1	TGTGCCATTCCCTCTGGGGACAGGATGAACACCGGGGAGCTGTTTTTT	CAIPSGDRMNTGELFF